This T cell receptor (beta chain) was observed in a study of T cells in Graves' hyperthyroidism and ophthalmopathy. Amplified TCR beta CDR3 regions derived from RNA transcripts. The TCR CDR3 was amplified in a first-round RT-PCR using the HTBI primer set. TCRdb re-derived calls from the multiplex PCR reads in MiXCR, one entry per CDR3 protein. The sample comprises more than 500,000 distinct CDR3 sequences, 35% to 50% of which are singletons, and about two fifths rests with the top ten. This clonotype occurred many times. Sequenced: peripheral blood or thyroid tissue (not recorded which). The receptor comes from an adult woman with Graves' disease, either hyperthyroidism or ophthalmopathy (not recorded which).

The CDR3 here is CASSTRQGRSYGYTF. In nucleotides, the CDR3 is TGTGCCAGCAGCACGAGACAGGGTAGGAGTTATGGCTACACCTTC. The genes are TRBV7-2 and TRBJ1-2; 7 nucleotides align to TRBD1. In germline, CDR1 is SGHTA, CDR2 FQGNSA. The CDR3 is made up of 15 amino acids. After removal of 5 bases from V and 5 bases from J, the junction contained 11 bases not matched to a gene.